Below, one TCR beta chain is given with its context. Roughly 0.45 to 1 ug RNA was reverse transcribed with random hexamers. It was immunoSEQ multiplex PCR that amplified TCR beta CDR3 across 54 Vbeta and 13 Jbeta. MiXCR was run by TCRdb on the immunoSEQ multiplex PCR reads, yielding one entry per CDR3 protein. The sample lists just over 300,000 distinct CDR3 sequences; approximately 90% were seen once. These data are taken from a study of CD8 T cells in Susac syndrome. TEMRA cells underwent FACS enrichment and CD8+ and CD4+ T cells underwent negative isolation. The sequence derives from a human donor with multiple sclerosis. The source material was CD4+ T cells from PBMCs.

In DNA, the CDR3 is TGTGCCAGCAGTTTATCCGTGTGGGGCAGGGGGACCGACAATGAGCAGTTCTTC. The encoded protein is CASSLSVWGRGTDNEQFF. The chain combines TRBV27 with TRBJ2-1; TRBD1 aligns across 7 bases. With 0 bases clipped from V and 5 bases from J, the junction kept 13 bases outside the gene matches. Germline V gene sequence: CDR1 MNHEY, CDR2 SMNVEV (reference sequence). The CDR3 totals 18 residues.